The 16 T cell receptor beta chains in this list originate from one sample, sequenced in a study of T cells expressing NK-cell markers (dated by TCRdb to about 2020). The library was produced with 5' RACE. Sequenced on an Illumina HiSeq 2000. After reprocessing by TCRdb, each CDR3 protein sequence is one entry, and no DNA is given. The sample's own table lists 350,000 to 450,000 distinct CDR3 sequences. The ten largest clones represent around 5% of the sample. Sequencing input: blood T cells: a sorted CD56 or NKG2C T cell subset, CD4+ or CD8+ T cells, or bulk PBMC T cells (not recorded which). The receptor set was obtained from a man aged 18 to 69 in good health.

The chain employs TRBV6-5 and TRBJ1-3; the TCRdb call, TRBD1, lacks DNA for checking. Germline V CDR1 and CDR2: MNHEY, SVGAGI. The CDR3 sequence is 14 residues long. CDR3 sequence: CASSYGTDGNTIYF.

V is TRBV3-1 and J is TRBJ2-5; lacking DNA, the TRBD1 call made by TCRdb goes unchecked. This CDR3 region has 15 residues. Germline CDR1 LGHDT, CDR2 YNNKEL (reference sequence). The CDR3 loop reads CASSQGTGARETQYF.

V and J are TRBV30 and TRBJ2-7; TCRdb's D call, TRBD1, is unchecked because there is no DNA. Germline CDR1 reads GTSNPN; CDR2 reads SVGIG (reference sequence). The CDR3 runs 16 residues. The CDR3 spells CAWSPPAGARSYEQYF.

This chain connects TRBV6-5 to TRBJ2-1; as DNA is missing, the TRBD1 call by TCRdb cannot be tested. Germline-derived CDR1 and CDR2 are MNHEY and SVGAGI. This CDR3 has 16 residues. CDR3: CASLSGQGAGYNEQFF.

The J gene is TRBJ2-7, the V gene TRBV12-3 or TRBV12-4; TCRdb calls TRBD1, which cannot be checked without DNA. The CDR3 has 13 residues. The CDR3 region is CASSLGSLREQYF.

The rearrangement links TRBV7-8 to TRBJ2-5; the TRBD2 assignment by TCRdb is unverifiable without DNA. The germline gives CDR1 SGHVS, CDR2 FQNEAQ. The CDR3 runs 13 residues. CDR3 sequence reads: CASSAHGGGSQYF.

CDR3 region: CATGSRDRGTDTQYF. This chain uses TRBV24-1 with TRBJ2-3; TCRdb calls TRBD1, which cannot be checked without DNA. The germline CDR1 and CDR2 sequences are KGHDR and SFDVKD. There are 15 residues in the CDR3.

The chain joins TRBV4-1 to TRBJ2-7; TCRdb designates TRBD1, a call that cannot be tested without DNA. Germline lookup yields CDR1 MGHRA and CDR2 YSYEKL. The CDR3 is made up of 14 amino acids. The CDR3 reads CASSQAPIRYEQYF.

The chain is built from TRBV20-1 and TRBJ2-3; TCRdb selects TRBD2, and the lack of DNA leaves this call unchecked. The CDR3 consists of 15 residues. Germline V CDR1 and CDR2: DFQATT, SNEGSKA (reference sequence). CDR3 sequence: CSATLKRGGSDTQYF.

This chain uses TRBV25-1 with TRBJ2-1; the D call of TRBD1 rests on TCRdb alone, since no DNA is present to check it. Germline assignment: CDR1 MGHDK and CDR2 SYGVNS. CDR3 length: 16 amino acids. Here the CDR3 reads CASSKRGTGSYNEQFF.

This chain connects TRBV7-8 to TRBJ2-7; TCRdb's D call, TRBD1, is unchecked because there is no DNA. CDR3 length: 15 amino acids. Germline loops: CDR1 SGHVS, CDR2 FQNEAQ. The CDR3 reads CASSLGRTEDYEQYF.

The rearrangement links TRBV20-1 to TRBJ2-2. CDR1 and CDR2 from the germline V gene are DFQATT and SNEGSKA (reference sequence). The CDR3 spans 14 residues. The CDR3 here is CSARRDPNTGELFF.

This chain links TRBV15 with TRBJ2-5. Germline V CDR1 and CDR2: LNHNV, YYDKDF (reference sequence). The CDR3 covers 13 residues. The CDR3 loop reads CATSERLQETQYF.

The CDR3 spells CSVGDRVRGRETQYF. V and J are TRBV29-1 and TRBJ2-5; with no DNA, the TCRdb D assignment of TRBD1 cannot be verified. The CDR3 runs to 15 residues. CDR1 and CDR2 (germline): SQVTM, ANQGSEA.

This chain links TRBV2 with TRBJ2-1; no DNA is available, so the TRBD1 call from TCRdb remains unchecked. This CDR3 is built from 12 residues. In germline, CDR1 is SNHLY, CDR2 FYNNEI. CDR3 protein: CASSDLETAQFF.

CDR3 residues: CASSLTGVADTQYF. This chain connects TRBV6-2 or TRBV6-3 to TRBJ2-3; no DNA is available, so the TRBD1 call from TCRdb remains unchecked. Germline V gene lookup returns CDR1 MNHEY and CDR2 SVGEGT. This CDR3 is built from 14 residues.